The 23 T cell receptor beta chains listed next were all sequenced from one sample in a study of cytotoxic CD8 clonotypes in ibrutinib-treated CLL (dated by TCRdb to the early 2020s). The time point label, read with the paper, signifies: less than 30 months on ibrutinib. Libraries were made using the immunoSEQ multiplex PCR assay. The immuneACCESS repertoire file appears here via TCRdb, limited to in-frame rearrangements. These files lack a portion of the clones; in checked studies, under half of the deficit traces to unresolved V genes, and the cause of the others is not known. This sample lists 100,000 to 150,000 clones; approximately 83% were detected once. Clones ranked in the top ten supply around 2.1% of the sample. Sequenced material: PBMCs, taken after 24 months of ibrutinib treatment. These receptor sequences come from a human donor with chronic lymphocytic leukemia.

This clone has only one observation. The chain combines TRBV23-1 with TRBJ1-3, with D maybe TRBD1 (6 bases). TRBV23-1 is known as an ORF, though its function is uncertain. V was trimmed by 2 bases and J by 0 bases, leaving 20 bases between them. The CDR3 is made up of 19 amino acids. The CDR3 DNA reads TGCGCCAGCAGTCAAACCGGAGTTATGGGACACCTCTCTGGAAACACCATATATTTT. Translation gives CASSQTGVMGHLSGNTIYF.

The chain uses TRBV14 and TRBJ1-1; the D gene is possibly TRBD1 (6 bases). This CDR3 region has 18 residues. CDR1 and CDR2 from the germline V gene are SGHDN and FVKESK. V lost 1 base and J 1 base, leaving 19 bases between the germline ends. The CDR3 nucleotides are TGTGCCAGCAGCCAAGCCGCCGGGGCCACAGGGAGGAACACTGAAGCTTTCTTT. Translated: CASSQAAGATGRNTEAFF. Full variable domain (outside the CDR3, taken from reference TRBV14 and TRBJ1-1): EAGVTQFPSHSVIEKGQTVTLRCDPISGHDNLYWYRRVMGKEIKFLLHFVKESKQDESGMPNNRFLAERTGGTYSTLKVQPAELEDSGVYFCASSQAAGATGRNTEAFFGQGTRLTVV.

This clone was observed once. The chain employs TRBV25-1 and TRBJ1-2; 11 bases agree with TRBD1. Germline V lookup: CDR1 MGHDK, CDR2 SYGVNS. J lost 8 bases, V lost 2 bases, and 10 bases had no gene match. The CDR3 is 16 residues long. Written as DNA, the CDR3 is TGTGCCAGCAGTGAAATGGGGACAGGGGGAACTCAGGGCTACACCTTC. Its protein is CASSEMGTGGTQGYTF.

This clone was counted once. The chain recombines TRBV7-9 with TRBJ2-3, with TRBD2 as a possible D gene (7 bases). CDR1 is SEHNR and CDR2 is FQNEAQ in the germline V gene (reference sequence). The V end was cut by 2 bases, the J end by 4 bases, with 16 bases between. The CDR3 spans 16 residues. The CDR3 DNA follows: TGTGCCAGCAGCTTATGGCCAGGGGAGGGGTCAGATACGCAGTATTTT. Protein sequence: CASSLWPGEGSDTQYF.

The chain links TRBV27 to TRBJ2-1, with 12 nucleotides matching TRBD2. V was pared by 5 bases and J by 5 bases, with 4 bases of the junction left unmatched. CDR3 size: 15 residues. Germline V gene sequence: CDR1 MNHEY, CDR2 SMNVEV (reference sequence). The CDR3 sequence: CASSQSSGRDNEQFF. CDR3 DNA: TGTGCCAGCAGTCAGTCTAGCGGGAGGGACAATGAGCAGTTCTTC.

The V and J genes are TRBV2 and TRBJ2-1; 12 positions agree with TRBD2. The ends lost 10 bases at V and 6 bases at J; junction bases unmatched: 10. The germline CDR1 and CDR2 sequences are SNHLY and FYNNEI. The CDR3 has 15 residues. This CDR3 is CATSPRLAGVNEQFF. The CDR3 DNA sequence: TGTGCCACCTCACCCAGACTAGCGGGGGTCAATGAGCAGTTCTTC. The complete variable domain, with remaining parts taken from reference TRBV2 and TRBJ2-1, reads EPEVTQTPSHQVTQMGQEVILRCVPISNHLYFYWYRQILGQKVEFLVSFYNNEISEKSEIFDDQFSVERPDGSNFTLKIRSTKLEDSAMYFCATSPRLAGVNEQFFGPGTRLTVL.

The rearrangement links TRBV18 to TRBJ1-6; D ambiguous. V was pared by 1 base and J by 7 bases, with 11 bases between. The length of the CDR3 is 15 residues. Germline CDR1 KGHSH, CDR2 LQKENI. CDR3 DNA sequence: TGTGCCAGCTCACCACGGGTGCAGGAGAATTCACCCCTCCACTTT. Amino acid sequence: CASSPRVQENSPLHF. Drawing the rest from reference TRBV18 and TRBJ1-6, the complete variable domain is NAGVMQNPRHLVRRRGQEARLRCSPMKGHSHVYWYRQLPEEGLKFMVYLQKENIIDESGMPKERFSAEFPKEGPSILRIQQVVRGDSAAYFCASSPRVQENSPLHFGNGTRLTVT.

As regards this clone: The sample carries other DNA sequences with the same CDR3. V is TRBV29-1 and J is TRBJ1-1; TRBD1 aligns across 7 bases. The junction had 9 bases not matched to a gene; V was cut back by 0 bases and J by 14 bases. The CDR3 has 12 amino acids. Germline V gene lookup returns CDR1 SQVTM and CDR2 ANQGSEA. The CDR3 is CSVEDEGQLAFF. The CDR3 DNA follows: TGCAGCGTTGAAGATGAGGGACAGTTGGCCTTCTTT. Full variable domain (outside the CDR3, taken from reference TRBV29-1 and TRBJ1-1): SAVISQKPSRDICQRGTSLTIQCQVDSQVTMMFWYRQQPGQSLTLIATANQGSEATYESGFVIDKFPISRPNLTFSTLTVSNMSPEDSSIYLCSVEDEGQLAFFGQGTRLTVV.

The table lists this clone with a count of one. The rearrangement joins TRBV29-1 to TRBJ1-1; perhaps TRBD1 as D (6 bases). The V gene's germline CDR1 is SQVTM and CDR2 ANQGSEA. This CDR3 has 12 residues. The V and J ends lost 2 bases and 4 bases respectively, with 8 bases between them. The CDR3 region is CSVETGLTEAFF. CDR3 DNA: TGCAGCGTTGAAACAGGGCTCACTGAAGCTTTCTTT. Full variable domain (outside the CDR3, taken from reference TRBV29-1 and TRBJ1-1): SAVISQKPSRDICQRGTSLTIQCQVDSQVTMMFWYRQQPGQSLTLIATANQGSEATYESGFVIDKFPISRPNLTFSTLTVSNMSPEDSSIYLCSVETGLTEAFFGQGTRLTVV.

The chain uses TRBV2 and TRBJ2-3; 11 bases match TRBD1. The CDR3 length is 14 residues. Germline V lookup: CDR1 SNHLY, CDR2 FYNNEI. V dropped 6 bases and J dropped 4; count of bases not matched to a gene: 3. The CDR3 reads CASSPGQGADTQYF. CDR3 in DNA: TGTGCCAGCAGCCCGGGACAGGGGGCAGATACGCAGTATTTT.

Worth noting for this clone: At the DNA level, this CDR3 is encoded by other sequences in the same sample as well. J is TRBJ1-2 and V is TRBV18; the D is unclear. V lost 3 bases and J 2 bases, leaving 7 bases between the germline ends. This CDR3 has 13 residues. Per germline, CDR1 KGHSH and CDR2 LQKENI. The DNA for the CDR3 is TGTGCCAGCTCACCCGACGGAAACTATGGCTACACCTTC. Translation gives CASSPDGNYGYTF.

This chain joins TRBV6-6 and TRBJ1-2, with a possible D match to TRBD1 (6 bases). Trimming cost V 6 bases and J 4 bases, with 15 bases left between them. The germline V gene encodes CDR1 MNHNY and CDR2 SVGAGI (reference sequence). The CDR3 has 14 residues. CDR3 region: CASSPGGRGYGYTF. The CDR3 region has the DNA TGTGCCAGCAGCCCCGGGGGGCGCGGCTATGGCTACACCTTC.

The rearrangement joins TRBV10-2 to TRBJ1-1; 9 bases are a match to TRBD1. The CDR3 loop spans 15 amino acids. The germline gives CDR1 WSHSY, CDR2 SAAADI. The J segment lost 0 bases and the V segment lost 7 bases, leaving 6 bases of the junction unmatched. CDR3 bases: TGCGCCAGCATTCAGGACAGGGGATTGAACACTGAAGCTTTCTTT. Translation: CASIQDRGLNTEAFF.

The rearrangement joins TRBV10-2 to TRBJ1-6; D is unresolved. The CDR3 is 15 residues long. V dropped 3 bases and J dropped 10 bases, with 16 bases sitting between them. Per germline, CDR1 WSHSY and CDR2 SAAADI. CDR3 in amino acids: CASSDRDNAISPLHF. The CDR3 nucleotides read TGCGCCAGCAGTGATCGTGACAACGCGATATCACCCCTCCACTTT.

CDR3 nucleotides: TGCGCCAGCAGCCAAGATATCCGACAGAACTACAATGAGCAGTTCTTC. This translates into CASSQDIRQNYNEQFF. The chain recombines TRBV4-1 with TRBJ2-1; perhaps TRBD1 as D (5 bases). Germline values: CDR1 MGHRA, CDR2 YSYEKL. The CDR3 runs 16 residues. Trimming removed 0 bases at V and 3 bases at J, with 12 bases between.

The V gene is TRBV6-6, the J gene TRBJ2-3; D may match TRBD1 or TRBD2 (7 bases each). Germline loops: CDR1 MNHNY, CDR2 SVGAGI (reference sequence). V lost 2 bases and J lost 14, with 23 bases in between. This CDR3 region has 15 residues. CDR3 coding DNA: TGTGCCAGCAGTTACGGAATTTCGACTAGCAGGGGGGCGTATTTT. Its translation: CASSYGISTSRGAYF.

This clone was picked up a small number of times. The rearrangement uses TRBV10-3 and TRBJ1-6, with D perhaps matching TRBD1 (6 bases). Trimming removed 2 bases at V and 9 bases at J, with 17 bases between. This CDR3 is built from 16 residues. Germline V gene data show CDR1 as ENHRY and CDR2 as SYGVKD. This chain's CDR3 is CAISENDRLPSSPLHF. In DNA, the CDR3 is TGTGCCATCAGTGAGAATGACAGGTTACCTAGTTCACCCCTCCACTTT.

The genes are TRBV2 and TRBJ2-7; D is tentatively TRBD1 or TRBD2 (5 bases each). V lost 6 bases, J lost 3 bases, and 18 bases lay in between. This CDR3 region has 15 residues. Germline CDR1 reads SNHLY; CDR2 reads FYNNEI. In nucleotides, the CDR3 is TGTGCCAGCAGGAATTGGGGGAACCGGGTCTACGAGCAGTACTTC. This gives the protein CASRNWGNRVYEQYF. Based on the CDR3 plus reference TRBV2 and TRBJ2-7, the full variable domain is EPEVTQTPSHQVTQMGQEVILRCVPISNHLYFYWYRQILGQKVEFLVSFYNNEISEKSEIFDDQFSVERPDGSNFTLKIRSTKLEDSAMYFCASRNWGNRVYEQYFGPGTRLTVT.

The V and J genes are TRBV2 and TRBJ2-1, with D tentatively TRBD2 (5 bases). The CDR3 is 12 amino acids. Germline-derived CDR1 and CDR2 are SNHLY and FYNNEI. V gave up 4 bases and J gave up 13 bases, with 14 bases separating them. CDR3 sequence (DNA): TGTGCCAGCAGTGCTATGGGGAGTGGACAGTTCTTC. Its protein product is CASSAMGSGQFF.

This chain joins TRBV2 and TRBJ2-1; D is ambiguous. Germline loops: CDR1 SNHLY, CDR2 FYNNEI. The length of the CDR3 is 13 residues. Between the trimmed V and J ends, which lost 7 bases and 5 bases, there was a span of 12 bases. CDR3 nucleotide sequence: TGTGCCAGCATCCAGCAAACGCACAATGAGCAGTTCTTC. Protein sequence: CASIQQTHNEQFF.

The chain is built from TRBV10-3 and TRBJ1-5; no firm D call. The CDR3 length is 15 residues. CDR1 and CDR2 (germline): ENHRY, SYGVKD. V shed 3 bases and J shed 8 bases, with 17 bases lying between them. The CDR3 nucleotides read TGTGCCATCAGTGAAGGCGGATCTCAAACAGAGCCCCAGCATTTT. Encoded protein: CAISEGGSQTEPQHF.

V is TRBV10-2 and J is TRBJ2-7; D unresolved. The CDR3 has 14 amino acids. Germline V gene lookup returns CDR1 WSHSY and CDR2 SAAADI. Between the trimmed V and J ends, which lost 2 bases and 2 bases, there was a span of 10 bases. CDR3 nucleotides: TGCGCCAGCAGTGAGGGTGAACCCCCCTACGAGCAGTACTTC. Translated, it gives CASSEGEPPYEQYF.

This rearrangement joins TRBV7-8 to TRBJ2-7; D is perhaps TRBD1 (5 bases). Germline V gene lookup returns CDR1 SGHVS and CDR2 FQNEAQ. V lost 7 bases and J 0 bases, leaving 16 bases between the germline ends. The CDR3 covers 15 residues. The CDR3 reads CASILGALSSYEQYF. The DNA for the CDR3 is TGTGCCAGCATCCTAGGGGCGCTTAGCTCCTACGAGCAGTACTTC.